This T cell receptor beta chain derives from a study of patients and donors after allogeneic stem cell transplantation. TCRdb fed the RT-PCR reads into MiXCR, producing one record per CDR3 protein. The sample has about 210,000 distinct CDR3 sequences; more than 35% are singletons. Germline CDR1 reads MDHEN; CDR2 reads SYDVKM. Trimming cost V 7 bases and J 0 bases, with 12 bases left between them. This CDR3 contains 14 residues. This clonotype was sampled from a human donor who was either an allogeneic HSCT recipient or a stem cell or donor lymphocyte infusion donor (not recorded which). It is not recorded whose cells these are; they may come from a transplant donor. This chain links TRBV28 with TRBJ1-1, with D perhaps TRBD1 (5 bases). The source material was blood, either unsorted or a sorted T cell fraction (not recorded which). In DNA form, the CDR3 reads TGTGCCAGCACCCTCGGGGGGTTGAACACTGAAGCTTTCTTT. It codes for CASTLGGLNTEAFF.